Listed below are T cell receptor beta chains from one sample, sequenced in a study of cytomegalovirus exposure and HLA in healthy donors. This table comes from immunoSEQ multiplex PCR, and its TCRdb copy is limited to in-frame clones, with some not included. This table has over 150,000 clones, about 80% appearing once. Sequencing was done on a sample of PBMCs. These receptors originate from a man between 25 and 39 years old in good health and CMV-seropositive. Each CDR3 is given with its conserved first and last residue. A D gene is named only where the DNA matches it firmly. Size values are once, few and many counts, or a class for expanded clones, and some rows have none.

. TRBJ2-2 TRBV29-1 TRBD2 TGCAGCGCCGGTGGGAGTCCCCGGGGGGGCGGGGAGCTGTTTTTT CSAGGSPRGGGELFF
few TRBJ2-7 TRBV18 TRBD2 TGTGCCAGCTCTGGCGGGGGGGCGCCTGAGCAGTACTTC CASSGGGAPEQYF
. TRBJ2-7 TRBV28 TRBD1 TGTGCCACGAAGTTTAGGGGGGACAGGGTGACCCACGAGCAGTACTTC CATKFRGDRVTHEQYF
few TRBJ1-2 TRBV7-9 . TGTTCCAGCAGATTGCGGGACTATGGCTACACCTTC CSSRLRDYGYTF
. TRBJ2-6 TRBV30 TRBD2 TGTGCCTGGGCCTGGGGGGGCTCTGGGGCCAACGTCCTGACTTTC CAWAWGGSGANVLTF
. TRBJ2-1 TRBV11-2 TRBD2 TGTGCCAGCAGCTATCCGCCGAGACTAGCGGGAGTCTTGGGGCAGTTCTTC CASSYPPRLAGVLGQFF
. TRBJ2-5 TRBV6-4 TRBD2 TGTGCCAGCAGAACTATAACCGGGACTAGCGGGGCCCAGTACTTC CASRTITGTSGAQYF
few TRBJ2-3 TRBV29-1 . TGCAGCGTGGGGACTGACTTTAGCACAGATACGCAGTATTTT CSVGTDFSTDTQYF
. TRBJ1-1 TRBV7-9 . TGTGCCAGCAGCTCCGCCGGTGGGGGCGTACTGACTGAAGCTTTCTTT CASSSAGGGVLTEAFF
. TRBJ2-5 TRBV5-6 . TGTGCCAGCAGCTTGACCGGGAAAGAGACCCAGTACTTC CASSLTGKETQYF
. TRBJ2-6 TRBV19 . TGTGCCAGTAGTAATCAGTACCTTGGGGCCAACGTCCTGACTTTC CASSNQYLGANVLTF
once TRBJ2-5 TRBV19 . TGTGCCAGTAGTATAGGGGACACCCCCTTTGAAGAGACCCAGTACTTC CASSIGDTPFEETQYF
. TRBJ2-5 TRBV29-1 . TGCAGCGTTACAGGGTCGGAGACCCAGTACTTC CSVTGSETQYF
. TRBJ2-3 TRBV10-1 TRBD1 TGCGCCAGCAGTGTGCGGGACAGGCTAGTCTGCTCTAGCACAGATACGCAGTATTTT CASSVRDRLVCSSTDTQYF
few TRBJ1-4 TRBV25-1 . TGTGCCAGCAGTCCGAAAGAGGAGCAGGGCAAGGAAAAACTGTTTTTT CASSPKEEQGKEKLFF
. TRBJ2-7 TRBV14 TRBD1 TGTGCCAGCAGCCAAGCAGGGGGCGGTTACGAGCAGTACTTC CASSQAGGGYEQYF
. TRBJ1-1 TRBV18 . TGTGCCAGCTCACCAACGCAGGGGTGGACTGAAGCTTTCTTT CASSPTQGWTEAFF
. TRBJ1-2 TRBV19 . TGTGCCAGTAGTACCGCCCCATGGGGCAACTATGGCTACACCTTC CASSTAPWGNYGYTF
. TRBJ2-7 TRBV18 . TGTGCCAGCTCACCGATGGAGACTGTCTCCTACGAGCAGTACTTC CASSPMETVSYEQYF
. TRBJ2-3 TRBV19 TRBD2 TGTGCCAGTAGTATAAATCATAGCGGGATACAGTATTTT CASSINHSGIQYF
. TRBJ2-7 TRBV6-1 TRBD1 TGTGCCAGCAGCCGGGACAGGGCTTACGAGCAGTACTTC CASSRDRAYEQYF
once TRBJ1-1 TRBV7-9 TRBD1 TGTGCCAGCAGCCTGCACGGACAGGGCACTGAAGCTTTCTTT CASSLHGQGTEAFF
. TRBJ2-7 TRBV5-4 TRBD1 TGTGCCAGCAGCTTGGCTACAGGGGGCCCCTACGAGCAGTACTTC CASSLATGGPYEQYF
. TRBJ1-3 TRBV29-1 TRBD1 TGCAGCGCCTCCCGGGACAGCGGCTCTGGAAACACCATATATTTT CSASRDSGSGNTIYF
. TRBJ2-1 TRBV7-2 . TGTGCCAGCAGCTTCAGCTCCTACAATGAGCAGTTCTTC CASSFSSYNEQFF
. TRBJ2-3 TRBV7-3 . TGTGCCAGCAGCGCAGGGATCGGCACAGATACGCAGTATTTT CASSAGIGTDTQYF
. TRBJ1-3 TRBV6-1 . TGTGCCAGCAGTGACCCATTCAGGGGTAGCACCATATATTTT CASSDPFRGSTIYF
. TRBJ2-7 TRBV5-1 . TGCGCCAGCAGCTTGGGAGATCAGGGATCGACCTACGAGCAGTACTTC CASSLGDQGSTYEQYF
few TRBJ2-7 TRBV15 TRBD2 TGTGCCACCAGCAGAGACGGGACTAGCGTTTACCACGAGCAGTACTTC CATSRDGTSVYHEQYF
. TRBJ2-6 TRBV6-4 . TGTGCCAGCAGTTTGGGGCCTGGGGCCAACGTCCTGACTTTC CASSLGPGANVLTF
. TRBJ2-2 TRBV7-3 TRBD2 TGTGCCAGCAGCCCGATAGCGGGAGACGCGAACACCGGGGAGCTGTTTTTT CASSPIAGDANTGELFF
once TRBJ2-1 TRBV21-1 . TGTGCCAGCAGCGTCCGGGACAGTGCGTACAATGAGCAGTTCTTC CASSVRDSAYNEQFF
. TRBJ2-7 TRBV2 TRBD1 TGTGCCAGCAGTCGGGACAGGACTTACGAGCAGTACTTC CASSRDRTYEQYF
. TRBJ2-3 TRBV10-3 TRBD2 TGTGCCATCAGTGAGTCACTAGCGGGAGGATCAGATACGCAGTATTTT CAISESLAGGSDTQYF
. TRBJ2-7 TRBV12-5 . TGTGCTAGTGGTTTGCCGACCACACCTCCCAGGCGCTCCTACGAGCAGTACTTC CASGLPTTPPRRSYEQYF
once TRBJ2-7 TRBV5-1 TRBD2 TGCGCCAGCAGCTCGGGACTAGCAACCTACGAGCAGTACTTC CASSSGLATYEQYF
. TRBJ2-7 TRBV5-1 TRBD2 TGCGCCAGCAGCTGGCTAGCGGGAGCTGACTACGAGCAGTACTTC CASSWLAGADYEQYF
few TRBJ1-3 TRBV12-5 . TGTGCTAGTGCCCTAGGAGTCTCTGGAAACACCATATATTTT CASALGVSGNTIYF
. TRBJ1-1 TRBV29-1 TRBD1 TGCAGCGTGAGACAGGGGGCTAGTACTGAAGCTTTCTTT CSVRQGASTEAFF
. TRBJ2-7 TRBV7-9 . TGTGCCAGCAGCTTCCGTGCCGGGAGCGTCCACGAGCAGTACTTC CASSFRAGSVHEQYF
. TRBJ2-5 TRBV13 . TGTGCCAGCAGTCCAAGTCGGCAGGTGTACAAAGAGACCCAGTACTTC CASSPSRQVYKETQYF
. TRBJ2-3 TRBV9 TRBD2 TGTGCCAGCAGCCCGGTAGCGGGGGGCACAGATACGCAGTATTTT CASSPVAGGTDTQYF
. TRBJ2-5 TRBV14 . TGTGCCAGCAGTCACAGGGTCGAGACCCAGTACTTC CASSHRVETQYF
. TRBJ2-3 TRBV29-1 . TGCAGCGTTGACGTGGGGCGGGACGGGGATACGCAGTATTTT CSVDVGRDGDTQYF
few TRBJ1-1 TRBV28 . TGTGCCAGCAGTTTCTCAACCCCTAAGCCCCGGGGGGCTTTCTTT CASSFSTPKPRGAFF
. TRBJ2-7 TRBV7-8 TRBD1 TGTGCCAGCAGCTTGACGGACAGGGGCAACGAGCAGTACTTC CASSLTDRGNEQYF
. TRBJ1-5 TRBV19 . TGTGCCAGTAGTCCCACAGGGTCGTGGAATCAGCCCCAGCATTTT CASSPTGSWNQPQHF
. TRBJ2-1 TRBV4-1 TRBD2 TGCGCCAGCAGCCTATTAGCGGGAGTTTCCAATGAGCAGTTCTTC CASSLLAGVSNEQFF
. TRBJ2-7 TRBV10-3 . TGTGCCATCAGTAAGACTAGTAAAGTCTCCTACGAGCAGTACTTC CAISKTSKVSYEQYF
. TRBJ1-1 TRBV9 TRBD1 TGTGCCAGCAGCGGATCAGGGGGCTCCATGAACACTGAAGCTTTCTTT CASSGSGGSMNTEAFF
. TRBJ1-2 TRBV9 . TGTGCCAGCAGCGTAGAGTCCTCGAGCAGGGGCGAAGGCTACACCTTC CASSVESSSRGEGYTF
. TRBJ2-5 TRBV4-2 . TGTGCCAGCAGCCAAGACAGAGAGACCCAGTACTTC CASSQDRETQYF